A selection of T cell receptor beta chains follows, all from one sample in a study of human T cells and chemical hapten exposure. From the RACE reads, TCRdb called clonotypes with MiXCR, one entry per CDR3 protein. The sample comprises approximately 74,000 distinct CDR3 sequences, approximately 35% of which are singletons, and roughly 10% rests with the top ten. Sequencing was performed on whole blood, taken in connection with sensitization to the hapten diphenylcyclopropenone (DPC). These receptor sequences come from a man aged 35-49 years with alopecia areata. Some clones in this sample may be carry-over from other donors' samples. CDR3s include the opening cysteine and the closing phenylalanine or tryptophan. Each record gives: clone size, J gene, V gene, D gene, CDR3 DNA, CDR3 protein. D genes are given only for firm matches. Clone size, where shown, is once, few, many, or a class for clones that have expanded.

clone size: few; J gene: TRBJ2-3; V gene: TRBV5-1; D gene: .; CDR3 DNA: TGCGCCAGCAGCGCCTCCTATCCTGGCACAGATACGCAGTATTTT; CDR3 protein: CASSASYPGTDTQYF
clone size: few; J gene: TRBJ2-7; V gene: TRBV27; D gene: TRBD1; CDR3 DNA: TGTGCCAGCAGTTTACAGGACAGGGGACTCACCGGCCCCTGCTCCTACGAGCAGTACTTC; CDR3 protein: CASSLQDRGLTGPCSYEQYF
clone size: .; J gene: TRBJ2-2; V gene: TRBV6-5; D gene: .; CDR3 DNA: TGTGCCAGCAGCCACTTTACGAACACCGGGGAGCTGTTTTTT; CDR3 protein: CASSHFTNTGELFF
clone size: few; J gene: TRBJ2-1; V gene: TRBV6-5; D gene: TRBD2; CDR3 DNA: TGTGCCAGCAGTTACCCCAGTCCCGACAGCGGGAGGCCTTGGTCCTACAATGAGCAGTTCTTC; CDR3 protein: CASSYPSPDSGRPWSYNEQFF
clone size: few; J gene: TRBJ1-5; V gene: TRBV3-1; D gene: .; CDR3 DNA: TGTGCCAGCAGCCCGACGGCATATAGCAATCAGCCCCAGCATTTT; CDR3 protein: CASSPTAYSNQPQHF
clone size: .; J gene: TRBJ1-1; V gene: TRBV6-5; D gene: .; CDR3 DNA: TGTGCCAGCAGTTACCCCGGCGAGGGTGAAACTTTCTTT; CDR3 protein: CASSYPGEGETFF
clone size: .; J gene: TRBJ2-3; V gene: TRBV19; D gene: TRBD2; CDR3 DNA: TGTGCCAGTAGTATCTCTAGCGGGAGGTGGACAGATACGCAGTATTTT; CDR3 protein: CASSISSGRWTDTQYF
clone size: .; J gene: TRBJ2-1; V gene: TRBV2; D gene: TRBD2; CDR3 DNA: TGTGCCAGCTTAGCGGGAGGCTACAATGAGCAGTTCTTC; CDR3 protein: CASLAGGYNEQFF
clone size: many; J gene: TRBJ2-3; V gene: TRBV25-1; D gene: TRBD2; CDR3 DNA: TGTGCCAGCAGTGCTCCCTATCGCGGGGGGAGCACAGATACGCAGTATTTT; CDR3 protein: CASSAPYRGGSTDTQYF
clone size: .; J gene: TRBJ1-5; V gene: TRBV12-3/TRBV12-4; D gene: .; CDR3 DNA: TGTGCCAGCCGAAACGGAAGGGATGATCAGCCCCAGCATTTT; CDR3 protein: CASRNGRDDQPQHF
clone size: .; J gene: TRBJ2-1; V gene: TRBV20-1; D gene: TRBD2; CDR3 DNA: TGCAGTGCCCTCGGACGGGAGGGCCTTCGGGAGCAGTTCTTC; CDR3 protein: CSALGREGLREQFF
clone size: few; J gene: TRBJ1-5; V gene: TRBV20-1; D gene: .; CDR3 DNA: TGCAGTGCTAGAGTTCCATTGAGCAATCAGCCCCAGCATTTT; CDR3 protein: CSARVPLSNQPQHF
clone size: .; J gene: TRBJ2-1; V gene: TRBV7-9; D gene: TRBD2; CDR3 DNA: TGTGCCAGCAGCTCAGGGCTCGGACTAGCGGTTACTGAGCAGTTCTTC; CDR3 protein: CASSSGLGLAVTEQFF
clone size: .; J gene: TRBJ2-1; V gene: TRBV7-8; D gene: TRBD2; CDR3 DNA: TGTGCCAGCAGCCCGACAACTAGCGGGAGGGCAAATGAGCAGTTCTTC; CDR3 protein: CASSPTTSGRANEQFF
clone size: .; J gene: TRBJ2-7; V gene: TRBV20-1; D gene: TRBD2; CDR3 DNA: TGCAGTGCTTTACTAGCGGGAGTTCAAGAGCAGTACTTC; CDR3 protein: CSALLAGVQEQYF
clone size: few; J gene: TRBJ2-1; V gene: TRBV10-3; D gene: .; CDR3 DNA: TGTGCCATCAGTGAGTCCAGCGGACATTACAATGAGCAGTTCTTC; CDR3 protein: CAISESSGHYNEQFF
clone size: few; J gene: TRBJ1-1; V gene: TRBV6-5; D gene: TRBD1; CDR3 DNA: TGTGCCAGCAGCCCTCACGAAGGACAGGGGGCTTTCTTT; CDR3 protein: CASSPHEGQGAFF
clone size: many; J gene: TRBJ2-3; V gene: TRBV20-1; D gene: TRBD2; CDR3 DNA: TGCAGTGCAACTCCCGGGACTAGCGGCACAGATACGCAGTATTTT; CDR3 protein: CSATPGTSGTDTQYF
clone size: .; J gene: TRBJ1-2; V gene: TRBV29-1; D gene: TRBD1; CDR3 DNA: TGCAGCGTTGAAGCATGGAGACAGGGGATCGATGGCTACACCTTC; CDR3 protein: CSVEAWRQGIDGYTF
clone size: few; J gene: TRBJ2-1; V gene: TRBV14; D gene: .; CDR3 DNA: TGTGCCAGCAGCCCCTCTCCGACGGGCAATGAGCAGTTCTTC; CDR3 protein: CASSPSPTGNEQFF
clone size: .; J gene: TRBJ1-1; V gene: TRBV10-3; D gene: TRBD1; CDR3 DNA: TGTGCCATCAGCACAGGGGGGACTGAAGCTTTCTTT; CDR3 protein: CAISTGGTEAFF
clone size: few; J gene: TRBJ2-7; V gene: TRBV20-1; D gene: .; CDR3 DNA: TGCAGTGCTAGACAGACAGACCCCGTCATCCTCGACGAGCAGTACTTC; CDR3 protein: CSARQTDPVILDEQYF
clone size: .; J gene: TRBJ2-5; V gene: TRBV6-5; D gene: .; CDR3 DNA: TGTGCCAGCAGTTACGGGCCGGCCCAGTACTTC; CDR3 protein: CASSYGPAQYF
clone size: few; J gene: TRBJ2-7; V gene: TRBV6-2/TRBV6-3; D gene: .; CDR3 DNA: TGTGCCACCAGTGGGTTTGCGGTATCCTACGAGCAGTACTTC; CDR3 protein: CATSGFAVSYEQYF
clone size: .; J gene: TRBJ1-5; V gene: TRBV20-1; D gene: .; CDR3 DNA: TGCAGTGCTAGAGGGAGCAATCAGCCCCAGCATTTT; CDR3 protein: CSARGSNQPQHF
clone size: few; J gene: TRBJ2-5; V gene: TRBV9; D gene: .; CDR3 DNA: TGTGCCAGCAGCGTAGACCACACCTCGAAAGAGACCCAGTACTTC; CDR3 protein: CASSVDHTSKETQYF
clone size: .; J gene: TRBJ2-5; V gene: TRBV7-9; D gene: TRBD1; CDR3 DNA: TGTGCCAGCAGCCCCCGGACAGGTGAAGAGACCCAGTACTTC; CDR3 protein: CASSPRTGEETQYF
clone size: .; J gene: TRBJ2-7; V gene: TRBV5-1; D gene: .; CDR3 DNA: TGCGCCAGCAGCCAAGTAGGCGGTCCTTCCTACGAGCAGTACTTC; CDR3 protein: CASSQVGGPSYEQYF
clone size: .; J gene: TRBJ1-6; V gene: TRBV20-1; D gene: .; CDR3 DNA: TGCAGTGCTAGGCCCTTGGGCTCCTATAATTCACCCCTCCACTTT; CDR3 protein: CSARPLGSYNSPLHF
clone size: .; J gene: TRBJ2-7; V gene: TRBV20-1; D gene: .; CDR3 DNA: TGCAGTGCTATGGTCTCCCACGAGCAGTACTTC; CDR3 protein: CSAMVSHEQYF
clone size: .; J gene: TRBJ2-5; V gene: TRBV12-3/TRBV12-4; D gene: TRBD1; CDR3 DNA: TGTGCCAGCAGTTCGACAGGGCTGGAAGAGACCCAGTACTTC; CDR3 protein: CASSSTGLEETQYF